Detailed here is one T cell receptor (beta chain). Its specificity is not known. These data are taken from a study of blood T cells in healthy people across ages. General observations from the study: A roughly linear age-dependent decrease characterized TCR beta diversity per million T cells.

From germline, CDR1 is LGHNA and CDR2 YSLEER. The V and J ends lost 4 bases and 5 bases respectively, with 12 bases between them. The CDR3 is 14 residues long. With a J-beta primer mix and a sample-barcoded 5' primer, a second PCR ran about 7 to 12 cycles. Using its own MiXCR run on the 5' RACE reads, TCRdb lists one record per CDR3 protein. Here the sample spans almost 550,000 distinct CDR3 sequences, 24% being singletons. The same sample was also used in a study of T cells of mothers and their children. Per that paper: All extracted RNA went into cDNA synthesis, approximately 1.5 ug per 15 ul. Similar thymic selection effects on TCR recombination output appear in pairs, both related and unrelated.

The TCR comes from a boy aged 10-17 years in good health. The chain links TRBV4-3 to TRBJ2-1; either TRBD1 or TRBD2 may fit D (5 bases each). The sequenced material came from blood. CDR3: CASSPSGAHNEQFF. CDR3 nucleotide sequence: TGCGCCAGCAGCCCCTCCGGGGCCCACAATGAGCAGTTCTTC.